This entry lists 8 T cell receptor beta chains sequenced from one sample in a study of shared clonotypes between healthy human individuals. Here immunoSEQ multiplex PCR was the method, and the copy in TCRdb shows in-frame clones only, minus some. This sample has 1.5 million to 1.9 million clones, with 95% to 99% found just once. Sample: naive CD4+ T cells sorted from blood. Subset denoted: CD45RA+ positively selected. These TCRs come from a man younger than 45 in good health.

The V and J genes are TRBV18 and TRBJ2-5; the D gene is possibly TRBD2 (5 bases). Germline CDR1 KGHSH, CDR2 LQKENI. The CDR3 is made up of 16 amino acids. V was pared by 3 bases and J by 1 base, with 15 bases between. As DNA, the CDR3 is TGTGCCAGCTCACCCTCGCTAGCAGAGACCCAAGAGACCCAGTACTTC. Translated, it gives CASSPSLAETQETQYF.

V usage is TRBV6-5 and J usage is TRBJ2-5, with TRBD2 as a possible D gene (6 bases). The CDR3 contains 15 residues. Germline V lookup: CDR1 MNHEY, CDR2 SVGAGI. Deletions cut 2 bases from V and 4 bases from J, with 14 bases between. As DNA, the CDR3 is TGTGCCAGCAGTTACCTGGCCAGGGAGGCAGAGACCCAGTACTTC. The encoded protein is CASSYLAREAETQYF.

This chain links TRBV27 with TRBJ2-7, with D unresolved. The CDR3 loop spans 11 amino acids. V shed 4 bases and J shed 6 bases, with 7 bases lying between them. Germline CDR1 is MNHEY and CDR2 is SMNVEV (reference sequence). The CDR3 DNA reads TGTGCCAGCAGTTCCTTGGGCGAGCAGTACTTC. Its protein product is CASSSLGEQYF.

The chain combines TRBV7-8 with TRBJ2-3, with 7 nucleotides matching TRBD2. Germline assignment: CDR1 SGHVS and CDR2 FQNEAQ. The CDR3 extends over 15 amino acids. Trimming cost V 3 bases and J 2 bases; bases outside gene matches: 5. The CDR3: CASSLGGTYTDTQYF. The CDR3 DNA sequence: TGTGCCAGCAGCTTGGGGGGGACCTACACAGATACGCAGTATTTT. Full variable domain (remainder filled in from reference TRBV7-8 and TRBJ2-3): GAGVSQSPRYKVAKRGQDVALRCDPISGHVSLFWYQQALGQGPEFLTYFQNEAQLDKSGLPSDRFFAERPEGSVSTLKIQRTQQEDSAVYLCASSLGGTYTDTQYFGPGTRLTVL.

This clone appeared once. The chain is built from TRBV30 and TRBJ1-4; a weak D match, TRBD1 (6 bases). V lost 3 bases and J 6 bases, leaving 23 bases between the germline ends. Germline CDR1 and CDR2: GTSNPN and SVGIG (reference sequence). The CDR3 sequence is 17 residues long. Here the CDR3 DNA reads TGTGCCTGGAGCCCCGGATGGGGGGCAAGGCAGGATGAAAAACTGTTTTTT. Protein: CAWSPGWGARQDEKLFF.

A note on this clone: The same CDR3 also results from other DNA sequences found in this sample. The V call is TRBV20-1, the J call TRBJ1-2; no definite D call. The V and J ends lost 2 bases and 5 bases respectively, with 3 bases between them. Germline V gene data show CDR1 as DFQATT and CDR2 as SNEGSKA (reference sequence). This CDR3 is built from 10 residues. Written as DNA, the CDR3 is TGCAGTGCTAGACCATATGGCTACACCTTC. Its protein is CSARPYGYTF.

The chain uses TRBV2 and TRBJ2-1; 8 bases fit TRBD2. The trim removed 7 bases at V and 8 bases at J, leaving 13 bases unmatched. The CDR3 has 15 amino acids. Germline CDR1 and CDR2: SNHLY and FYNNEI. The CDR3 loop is CASTRGGTLGDEQFF. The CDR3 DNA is TGTGCCAGCACTCGGGGGGGTACCCTCGGGGATGAGCAGTTCTTC.

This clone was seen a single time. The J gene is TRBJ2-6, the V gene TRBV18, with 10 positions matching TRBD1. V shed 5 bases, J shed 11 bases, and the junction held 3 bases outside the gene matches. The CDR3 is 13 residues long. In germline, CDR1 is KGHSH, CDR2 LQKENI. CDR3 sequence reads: CASSDGTGDVLTF. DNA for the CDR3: TGTGCCAGCTCAGACGGGACAGGGGACGTCCTGACTTTC.